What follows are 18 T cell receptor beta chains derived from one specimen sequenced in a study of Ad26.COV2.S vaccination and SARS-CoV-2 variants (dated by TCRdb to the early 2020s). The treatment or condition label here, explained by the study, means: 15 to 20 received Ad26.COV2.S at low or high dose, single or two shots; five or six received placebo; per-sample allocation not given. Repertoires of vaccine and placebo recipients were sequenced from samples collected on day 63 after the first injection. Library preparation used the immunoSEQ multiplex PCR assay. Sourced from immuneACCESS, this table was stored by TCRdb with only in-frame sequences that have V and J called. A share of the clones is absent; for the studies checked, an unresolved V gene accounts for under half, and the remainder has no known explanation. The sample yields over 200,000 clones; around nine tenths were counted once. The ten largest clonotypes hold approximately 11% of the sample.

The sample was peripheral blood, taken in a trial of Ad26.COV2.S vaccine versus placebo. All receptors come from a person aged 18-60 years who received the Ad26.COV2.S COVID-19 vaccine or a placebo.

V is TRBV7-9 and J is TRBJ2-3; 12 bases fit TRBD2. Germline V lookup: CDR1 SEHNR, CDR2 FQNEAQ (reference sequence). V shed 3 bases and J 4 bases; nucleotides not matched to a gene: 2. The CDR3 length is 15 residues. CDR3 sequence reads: CASSFGTSGPDTQYF. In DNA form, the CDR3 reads TGTGCCAGCAGCTTTGGGACTAGCGGGCCAGATACGCAGTATTTT.

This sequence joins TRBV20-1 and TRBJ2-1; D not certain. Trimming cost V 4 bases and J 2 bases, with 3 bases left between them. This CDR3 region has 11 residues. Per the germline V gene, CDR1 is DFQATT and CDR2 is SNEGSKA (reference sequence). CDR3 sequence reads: CSATTYNEQFF. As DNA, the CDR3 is TGCAGTGCTACCACCTACAATGAGCAGTTCTTC.

The CDR3 loop is CASSLGTGADTQYF. DNA for the CDR3: TGCGCCAGCAGCCTCGGCACAGGGGCAGATACGCAGTATTTT. The chain is built from TRBV4-3 and TRBJ2-3; 7 bases match TRBD1. V was clipped by 4 bases and J by 4 bases; unmatched bases: 5. Germline V gene lookup returns CDR1 LGHNA and CDR2 YSLEER. CDR3 length: 14 residues.

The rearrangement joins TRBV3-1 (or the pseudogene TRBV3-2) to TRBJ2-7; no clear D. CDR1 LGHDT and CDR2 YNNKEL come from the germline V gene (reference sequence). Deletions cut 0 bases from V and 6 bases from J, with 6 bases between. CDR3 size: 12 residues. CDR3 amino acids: CASSQEFREQYF. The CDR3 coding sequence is TGTGCCAGCAGCCAAGAATTCCGCGAGCAGTACTTC.

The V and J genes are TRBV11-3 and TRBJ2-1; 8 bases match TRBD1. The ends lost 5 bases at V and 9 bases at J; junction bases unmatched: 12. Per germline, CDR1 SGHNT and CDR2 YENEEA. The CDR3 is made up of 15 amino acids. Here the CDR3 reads CASSRTGISTGEQFF. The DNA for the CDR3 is TGTGCCAGCAGCCGGACAGGGATCAGTACTGGTGAGCAGTTCTTC.

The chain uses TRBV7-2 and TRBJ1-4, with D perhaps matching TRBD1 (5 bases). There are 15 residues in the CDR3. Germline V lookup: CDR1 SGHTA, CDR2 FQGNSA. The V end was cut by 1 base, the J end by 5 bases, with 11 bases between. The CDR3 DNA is TGTGCCAGCAGCTTAGGGGGTCAGGGCAATGAAAAACTGTTTTTT. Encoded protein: CASSLGGQGNEKLFF.

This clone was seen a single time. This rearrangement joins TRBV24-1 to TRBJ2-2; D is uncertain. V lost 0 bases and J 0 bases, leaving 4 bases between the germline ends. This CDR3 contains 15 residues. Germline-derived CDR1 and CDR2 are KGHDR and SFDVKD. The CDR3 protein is CATSDLNANTGELFF. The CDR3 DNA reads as TGTGCCACCAGTGATTTGAATGCGAACACCGGGGAGCTGTTTTTT.

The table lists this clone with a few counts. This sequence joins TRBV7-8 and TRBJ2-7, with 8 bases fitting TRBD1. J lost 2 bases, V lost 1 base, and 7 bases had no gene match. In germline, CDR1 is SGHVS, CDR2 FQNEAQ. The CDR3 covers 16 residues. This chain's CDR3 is CASSLVVRTGTYEQYF. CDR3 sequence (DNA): TGTGCCAGCAGCTTAGTTGTACGGACAGGGACCTACGAGCAGTACTTC. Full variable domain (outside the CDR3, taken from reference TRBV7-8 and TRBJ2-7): GAGVSQSPRYKVAKRGQDVALRCDPISGHVSLFWYQQALGQGPEFLTYFQNEAQLDKSGLPSDRFFAERPEGSVSTLKIQRTQQEDSAVYLCASSLVVRTGTYEQYFGPGTRLTVT.

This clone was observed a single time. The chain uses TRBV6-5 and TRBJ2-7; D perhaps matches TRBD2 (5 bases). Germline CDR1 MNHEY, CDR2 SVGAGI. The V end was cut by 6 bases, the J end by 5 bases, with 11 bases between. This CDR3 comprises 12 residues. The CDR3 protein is CASSSTRDEQYF. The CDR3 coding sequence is TGTGCCAGCAGCTCTACTAGAGACGAGCAGTACTTC.

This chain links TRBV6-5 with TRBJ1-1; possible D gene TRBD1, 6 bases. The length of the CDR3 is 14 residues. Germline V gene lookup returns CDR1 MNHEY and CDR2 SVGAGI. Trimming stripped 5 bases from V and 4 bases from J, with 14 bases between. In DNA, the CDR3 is TGTGCCAGCAGTACAAATACAGGGACCACTGAAGCTTTCTTT. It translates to CASSTNTGTTEAFF.

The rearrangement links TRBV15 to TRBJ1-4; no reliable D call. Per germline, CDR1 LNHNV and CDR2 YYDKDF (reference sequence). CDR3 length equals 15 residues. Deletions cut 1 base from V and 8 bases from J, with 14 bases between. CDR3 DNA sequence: TGTGCCACCAGCAGAGTGAGGGCAGGACTCGAAAAACTGTTTTTT. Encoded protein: CATSRVRAGLEKLFF.

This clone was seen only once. The CDR3 reads CAISGRTESSYEQYF. Here the CDR3 DNA reads TGTGCCATCAGTGGCCGGACAGAGAGCTCCTACGAGCAGTACTTC. The gene calls are TRBV10-3 and TRBJ2-7, with D perhaps TRBD1 (6 bases). Deletions cut 4 bases from V and 0 bases from J, with 13 bases between. The CDR3 runs to 15 residues. Germline V CDR1 and CDR2: ENHRY, SYGVKD.

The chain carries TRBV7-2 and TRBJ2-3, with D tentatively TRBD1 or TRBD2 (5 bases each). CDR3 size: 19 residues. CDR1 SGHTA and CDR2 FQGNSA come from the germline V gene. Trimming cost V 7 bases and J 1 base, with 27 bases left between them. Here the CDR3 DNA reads TGTGCCAGCACCCCCGACCCCCCCTTTTGGGGGATCGGCACAGATACGCAGTATTTT. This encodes CASTPDPPFWGIGTDTQYF.

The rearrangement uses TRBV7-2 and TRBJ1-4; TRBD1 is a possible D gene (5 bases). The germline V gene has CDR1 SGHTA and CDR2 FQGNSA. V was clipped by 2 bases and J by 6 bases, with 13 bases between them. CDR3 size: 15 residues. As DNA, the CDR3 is TGTGCCAGCAGCTTATCGGGGGAGCCTTATGAAAAACTGTTTTTT. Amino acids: CASSLSGEPYEKLFF. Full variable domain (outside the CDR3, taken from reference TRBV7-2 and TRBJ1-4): GAGVSQSPSNKVTEKGKDVELRCDPISGHTALYWYRQSLGQGLEFLIYFQGNSAPDKSGLPSDRFSAERTGGSVSTLTIQRTQQEDSAVYLCASSLSGEPYEKLFFGSGTQLSVL.

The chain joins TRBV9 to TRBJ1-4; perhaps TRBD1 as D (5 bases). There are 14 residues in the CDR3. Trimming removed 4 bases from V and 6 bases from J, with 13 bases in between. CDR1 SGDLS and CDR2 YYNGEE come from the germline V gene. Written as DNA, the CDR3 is TGTGCCAGCAGCCCGGGACGGATAGATGAAAAACTGTTTTTT. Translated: CASSPGRIDEKLFF.

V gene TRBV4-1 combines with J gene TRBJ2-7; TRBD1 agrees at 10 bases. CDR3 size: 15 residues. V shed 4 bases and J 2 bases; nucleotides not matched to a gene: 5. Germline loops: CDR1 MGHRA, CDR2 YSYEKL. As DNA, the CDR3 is TGCGCCAGCAGCCTGGAGGGGACAGGGGCCTACGAGCAGTACTTC. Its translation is CASSLEGTGAYEQYF.

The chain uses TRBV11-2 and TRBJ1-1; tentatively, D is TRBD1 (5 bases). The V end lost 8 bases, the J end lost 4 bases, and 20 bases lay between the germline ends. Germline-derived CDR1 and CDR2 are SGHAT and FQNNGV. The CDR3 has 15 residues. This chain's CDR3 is CASGGMGGSGTEAFF. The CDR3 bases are TGTGCCAGCGGTGGTATGGGGGGAAGTGGCACTGAAGCTTTCTTT.

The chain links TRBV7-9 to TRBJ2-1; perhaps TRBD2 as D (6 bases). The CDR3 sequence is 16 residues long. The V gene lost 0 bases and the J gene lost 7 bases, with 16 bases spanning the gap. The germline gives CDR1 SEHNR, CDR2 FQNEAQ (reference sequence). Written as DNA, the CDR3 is TGTGCCAGCAGCTTAGCGGAGGGTTTTGGGGGGAATGAGCAGTTCTTC. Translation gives CASSLAEGFGGNEQFF.